This T cell receptor (beta chain) was profiled in a study of T cell changes during pregnancy in multiple sclerosis. The repertoire was sequenced with immunoSEQ multiplex PCR; TCRdb's copy has only in-frame clones and lacks some. The repertoire holds around 100,000 clones, with over 80% as singletons. CDR3 length equals 15 residues. V gave up 0 bases and J gave up 0 bases, with 9 bases separating them. CDR1 and CDR2 from the germline V gene are SGHRS and YFSETQ. The sample here was peripheral blood, taken after pregnancy. This TCR came from a female donor with multiple sclerosis, enrolled in a pregnancy study. The gene calls are TRBV5-1 and TRBJ1-1, with no clear D. The CDR3 loop reads CASSLGRYMNTEAFF. CDR3 nucleotide sequence: TGCGCCAGCAGCTTGGGCAGGTATATGAACACTGAAGCTTTCTTT.